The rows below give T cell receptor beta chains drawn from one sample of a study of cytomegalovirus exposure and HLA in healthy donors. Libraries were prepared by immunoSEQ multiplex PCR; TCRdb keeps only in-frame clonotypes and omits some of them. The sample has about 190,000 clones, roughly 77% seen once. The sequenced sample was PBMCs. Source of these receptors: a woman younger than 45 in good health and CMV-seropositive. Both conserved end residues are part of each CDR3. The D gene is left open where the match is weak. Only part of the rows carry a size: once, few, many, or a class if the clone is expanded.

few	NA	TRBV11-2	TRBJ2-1	TGTGCCAGCAGCTTATCACTTGGCGGTAGAAGCTCCTACAATGAGCAGTTCTTC	CASSLSLGGRSSYNEQFF
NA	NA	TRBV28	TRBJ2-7	TGTGCCAGCAGTTTAGAGGTAGCACACTCCTACGAGCAGTACTTC	CASSLEVAHSYEQYF
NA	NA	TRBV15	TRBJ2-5	TGTGCCACCAGCAGAGAAAGGTCTTCCGGAGGGCCGTTTGGGGAGCAGTACTTC	CATSRERSSGGPFGEQYF
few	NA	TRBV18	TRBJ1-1	TGTGCCAGCTCACCACGGTGGGGGCGGTACGCTGAAGCTTTCTTT	CASSPRWGRYAEAFF
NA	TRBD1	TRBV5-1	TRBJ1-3	TGCGCCAGCAGGACCACCGGGACAGGGGGCAGCGCCGGAAACACCATATATTTT	CASRTTGTGGSAGNTIYF
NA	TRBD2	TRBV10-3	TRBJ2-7	TGTGCCATCAGTGAAAGGGGTACGGGAGGTTACCCCTACGAGCAGTACTTC	CAISERGTGGYPYEQYF
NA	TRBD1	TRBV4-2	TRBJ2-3	TGTGCCAGCACGCCGACAGGGGTAGCCACAGATACGCAGTATTTT	CASTPTGVATDTQYF
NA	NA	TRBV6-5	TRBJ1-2	TGTGCCAGCAGCCCTTCTATCTTCCGCTATGGCTACACCTTC	CASSPSIFRYGYTF
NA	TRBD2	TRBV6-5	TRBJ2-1	TGTGCCACCCAGATAGCGGGACACAATGAGCAGTTCTTC	CATQIAGHNEQFF
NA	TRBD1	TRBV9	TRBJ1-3	TGTGCCAGCAGCGCCGGGACAGGGTCGGAGGGAGGAAACACCATATATTTT	CASSAGTGSEGGNTIYF
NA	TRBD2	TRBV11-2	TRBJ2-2	TGTGCCAGCAGCTTAGACCGACTAGCGAGAAGCACTGGGGAGCTGTTTTTT	CASSLDRLARSTGELFF
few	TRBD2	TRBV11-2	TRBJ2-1	TGTGCCAGCAGCTTAGGTCGAGTTAGCGGGAGAGGGAATGAGCAGTTCTTC	CASSLGRVSGRGNEQFF
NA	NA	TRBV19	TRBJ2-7	TGTGCCAGTAGTATAGGGGCAGGGTCGAGGGAGCAGTACTTC	CASSIGAGSREQYF
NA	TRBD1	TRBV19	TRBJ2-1	TGTGCCACCTCAGGGGGCTCCTACAATGAGCAGTTCTTC	CATSGGSYNEQFF
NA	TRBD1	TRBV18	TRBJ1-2	TGTGCCAGCTCACCAAACAGGGGGGCAGAGTTCGATGGCTACACCTTC	CASSPNRGAEFDGYTF
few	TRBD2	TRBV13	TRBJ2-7	TGTGCCAGCAGTGAACTAGCGGAAGCCTACGAGCAGTACTTC	CASSELAEAYEQYF
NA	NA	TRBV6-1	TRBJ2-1	TGTGCCAGCAGTGAAAGATTGGCGGGGAACAATGAGCAGTTCTTC	CASSERLAGNNEQFF
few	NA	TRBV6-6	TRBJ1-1	TGTGCCAGCATCTCCCTCGGGAACACTGAAGCTTTCTTT	CASISLGNTEAFF
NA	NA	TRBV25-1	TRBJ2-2	TGTGCCAGCAGTGAATACTTGGCGGAAAACACCGGGGAGCTGTTTTTT	CASSEYLAENTGELFF
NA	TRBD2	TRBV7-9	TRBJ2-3	TGTGCCAGCAGCTTAGGCGTCAGCGGGAGATCCTCAGATACGCAGTATTTT	CASSLGVSGRSSDTQYF
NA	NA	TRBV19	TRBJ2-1	TGTGCCAGTAGTATAGTAGGGGATGAGCAGTTCTTC	CASSIVGDEQFF
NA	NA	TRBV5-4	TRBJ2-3	TGTGCCAGCAGTGTGCGGGGGCGAGATACGCAGTATTTT	CASSVRGRDTQYF
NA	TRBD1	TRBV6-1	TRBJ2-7	TGTGCCAGCAGCGTACAGGGGGACTCCTACGAGCAGTACTTC	CASSVQGDSYEQYF
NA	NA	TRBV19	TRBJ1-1	TGTGCCAGTAGTATCCCCGGAGGGACTGAAGCTTTCTTT	CASSIPGGTEAFF
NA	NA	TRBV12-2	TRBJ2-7	TGTGCAAGTCGCTTAGGAGACAGAGAACACGAGCAGTACTTC	CASRLGDREHEQYF
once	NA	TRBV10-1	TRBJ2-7	TGCGCCAGCAGTGACACTCTGGGGGCCGAGCAGTACTTC	CASSDTLGAEQYF
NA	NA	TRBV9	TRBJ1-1	TGTGCCAGCAGCGCGGCCAGAGGGCGAAGCACTGAAGCTTTCTTT	CASSAARGRSTEAFF
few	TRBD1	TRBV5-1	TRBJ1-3	TGCGCCAGCAGCGTGGCAGGGGGCTCAGGAAACACCATATATTTT	CASSVAGGSGNTIYF
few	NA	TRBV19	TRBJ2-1	TGTGCCAGTAGGAGCCCGGGACTTCCCTCCTACAATGAGCAGTTCTTC	CASRSPGLPSYNEQFF
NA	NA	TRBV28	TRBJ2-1	TGTGCCAGCAGTTCGACTAACTACAATGAGCAGTTCTTC	CASSSTNYNEQFF
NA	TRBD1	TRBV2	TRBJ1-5	TGTGCCAGCAGTGCGGGACAGTCTAGCAATCAGCCCCAGCATTTT	CASSAGQSSNQPQHF
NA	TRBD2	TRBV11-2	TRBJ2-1	TGTGCCAGCAAGGCCGGGACTAGCTTTAGAAATGAGCAGTTCTTC	CASKAGTSFRNEQFF
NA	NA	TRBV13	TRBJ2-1	TGTGCCAGCAACTCCAAACGGGGGGCTGTTGTCAATGAGCAGTTCTTC	CASNSKRGAVVNEQFF
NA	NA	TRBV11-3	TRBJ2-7	TGTGCCAGCAGCTTAGGCAGGGGCGAGCAGTACTTC	CASSLGRGEQYF
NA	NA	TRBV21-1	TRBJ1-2	TGTGCCAGCAGCGCCCTCCGCAGGGATGGCTACACCTTC	CASSALRRDGYTF
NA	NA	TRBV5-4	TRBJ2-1	TGTGCCAGCAGTCTTGCACAATCACGCAATGAGCAGTTCTTC	CASSLAQSRNEQFF
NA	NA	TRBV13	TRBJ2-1	TGTGCCAGCAGCTCGCCTATCCCATCCCCGCATGAGCAGTTCTTC	CASSSPIPSPHEQFF
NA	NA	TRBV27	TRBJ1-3	TGTGCCAGCAGATCGGGAAACACCATATATTTT	CASRSGNTIYF
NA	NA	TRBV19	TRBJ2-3	TGTGCCAGTAGTACTGTTAGCACAGATACGCAGTATTTT	CASSTVSTDTQYF
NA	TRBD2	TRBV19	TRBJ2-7	TGTGCCAGTTCAAGCGGGATCCCCAACGAGCAGTACTTC	CASSSGIPNEQYF
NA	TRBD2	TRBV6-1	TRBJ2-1	TGTGCCAGCGTCGAACTAGCGGGAGGCCAGAATGAGCAGTTCTTC	CASVELAGGQNEQFF
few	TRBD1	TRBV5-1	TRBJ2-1	TGCGCCAGCAGCTTGGCGGGACAGAGTTACAATGAGCAGTTCTTC	CASSLAGQSYNEQFF
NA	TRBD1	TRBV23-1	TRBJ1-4	TGCGCCAGCAGTCAAGACCTCGAACAGGGGGTCCCTAATGAAAAACTGTTTTTT	CASSQDLEQGVPNEKLFF
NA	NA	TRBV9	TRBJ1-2	TGTGCCAGCAGCGCCCAGATACAGGGCTGGCGGAGCTACACCTTC	CASSAQIQGWRSYTF
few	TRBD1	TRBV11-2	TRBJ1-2	TGTGCCAGCAGCTTAGAGGACAGGGAATCGTATGGCTACACCTTC	CASSLEDRESYGYTF
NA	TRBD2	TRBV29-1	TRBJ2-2	TGCAGCGTTGAAATCCTAGCGGGAACACCCGGGGAGCTGTTTTTT	CSVEILAGTPGELFF
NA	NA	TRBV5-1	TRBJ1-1	TGCGCCAGCAGCTCAGGGAAGGGAACTGAAGCTTTCTTT	CASSSGKGTEAFF
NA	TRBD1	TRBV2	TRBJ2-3	TGTGCCAGCAGTCGTGACAGGGGGCTTACAGATACGCAGTATTTT	CASSRDRGLTDTQYF